Presented here are 27 T cell receptor beta chains from one specimen sequenced in a study of blood T cell repertoires in COVID-19. Profiling relied on immunoSEQ multiplex PCR, and the TCRdb table lists in-frame clones only, not all of them. The sample lists around 52,000 clones, roughly four fifths seen once, with more than 7.5% in the top ten. Sequencing was performed on peripheral blood. The receptors stem from an elderly woman with acute or convalescent COVID-19.

The chain is built from TRBV9 and TRBJ2-3, with no clear D. Germline-derived CDR1 and CDR2 are SGDLS and YYNGEE. The CDR3 has 16 amino acids. The V end was cut by 3 bases, the J end by 0 bases, with 14 bases between. The CDR3 sequence: CASSATGSSSTDTQYF. DNA for the CDR3: TGTGCCAGCAGCGCGACCGGGTCGTCGAGCACAGATACGCAGTATTTT.

The rearrangement uses TRBV28 and TRBJ1-5; 7 bases match TRBD1. The CDR3 contains 19 residues. CDR1 and CDR2 from the germline V gene are MDHEN and SYDVKM. Unmatched junction bases numbered 22, after V lost 6 bases and J lost 5 bases. The CDR3 region is CASSPRGQLLGRFDQPQHF. Here the CDR3 DNA reads TGTGCCAGCAGCCCACGGGGACAGTTACTGGGTAGGTTCGATCAGCCCCAGCATTTT.

The CDR3 here is CAISWGGGALYNEQFF. CDR3 DNA: TGTGCCATCAGTTGGGGCGGGGGGGCCCTCTACAATGAGCAGTTCTTC. V and J are TRBV10-3 and TRBJ2-1, with TRBD2 matching 9 bases. The trim removed 5 bases at V and 3 bases at J, leaving 8 bases unmatched. The germline V gene encodes CDR1 ENHRY and CDR2 SYGVKD. The CDR3 sequence is 16 residues long.

The chain is built from TRBV18 and TRBJ1-1; 8 positions agree with TRBD1. Germline trimming cut 3 bases from V and 5 bases from J; bases unmatched to any gene: 5. Germline loops: CDR1 KGHSH, CDR2 LQKENI. The CDR3 is 14 amino acids. CDR3: CASSPTGGGTEAFF. In DNA, the CDR3 is TGTGCCAGCTCACCCACAGGGGGAGGTACTGAAGCTTTCTTT.

This clone was found once. The chain carries TRBV5-1 and TRBJ1-1, with 9 positions matching TRBD1. CDR1 SGHRS and CDR2 YFSETQ come from the germline V gene. J lost 4 bases, V lost 6 bases, and 10 bases had no gene match. CDR3 length: 15 residues. CDR3 nucleotides: TGCGCCAGCAACAGAGGACAGGGGCGGATCACTGAAGCTTTCTTT. Encoded protein: CASNRGQGRITEAFF.

The CDR3 here is CASSAGTRVRSSYNEQFF. In nucleotides, the CDR3 is TGTGCCAGTAGTGCCGGGACTAGAGTACGAAGCTCCTACAATGAGCAGTTCTTC. V gene TRBV19 combines with J gene TRBJ2-1, with TRBD2 matching 8 bases. The germline V gene has CDR1 LNHDA and CDR2 SQIVND (reference sequence). After removal of 5 bases from V and 0 bases from J, the junction contained 12 bases not matched to a gene. This CDR3 comprises 18 residues.

This chain links TRBV7-9 with TRBJ2-3; the match to TRBD2 covers 8 bases. Losses at the gene ends were 5 bases for V and 4 bases for J; bases not matched to a gene: 11. The CDR3 is 16 amino acids. CDR1 and CDR2 (germline): SEHNR, FQNEAQ (reference sequence). The CDR3 sequence is CASSPIGLAPADTQYF. CDR3 sequence (DNA): TGTGCCAGCAGCCCTATAGGACTAGCCCCGGCAGATACGCAGTATTTT.

The rearrangement uses TRBV29-1 and TRBJ1-5; D gene unclear. The CDR3 runs 14 residues. Trimming removed 4 bases from V and 0 bases from J, with 10 bases in between. From germline, CDR1 is SQVTM and CDR2 ANQGSEA. The DNA for the CDR3 is TGCAGCGTTGTGTCCGGGAATAGCAATCAGCCCCAGCATTTT. This sequence encodes CSVVSGNSNQPQHF.

The rearrangement links TRBV19 to TRBJ2-2; D gene ambiguous. CDR1 and CDR2 (germline): LNHDA, SQIVND (reference sequence). V was shortened by 2 bases and J by 0 bases, with 10 bases between the two germline ends. CDR3 length: 16 residues. The CDR3 nucleotides read TGTGCCAGTAGTATAATCGGGTTCCCGAACACCGGGGAGCTGTTTTTT. Its translation: CASSIIGFPNTGELFF. The complete variable domain, with remaining parts taken from reference TRBV19 and TRBJ2-2, reads DGGITQSPKYLFRKEGQNVTLSCEQNLNHDAMYWYRQDPGQGLRLIYYSQIVNDFQKGDIAEGYSVSREKKESFPLTVTSAQKNPTAFYLCASSIIGFPNTGELFFGEGSRLTVL.

The rearrangement joins TRBV6-6 to TRBJ1-3; TRBD1 aligns across 7 bases. Germline CDR1 and CDR2: MNHNY and SVGAGI (reference sequence). The V and J ends lost 2 bases and 4 bases, in that order; junction bases with no gene match: 8. The CDR3 runs to 16 residues. The CDR3 loop reads CASSYPRGTVGNTIYF. CDR3 DNA sequence: TGTGCCAGCAGTTACCCACGAGGGACAGTCGGAAACACCATATATTTT.

This clone was detected only a few times. V usage is TRBV19 and J usage is TRBJ1-5; 11 nucleotides align to TRBD1. V trimming: 1 base; J trimming: 2 bases; junction bases outside the gene matches: 7. Germline loops: CDR1 LNHDA, CDR2 SQIVND (reference sequence). The CDR3 length is 18 residues. The CDR3 nucleotides are TGTGCCAGTAGTATAGGGACAGGGGGCTTGGTGGGCAATCAGCCCCAGCATTTT. Its translation: CASSIGTGGLVGNQPQHF.

The rearrangement links TRBV6-5 to TRBJ2-4; TRBD2 matches at 7 bases. This CDR3 contains 14 residues. V dropped 8 bases and J dropped 3; count of bases not matched to a gene: 7. Germline CDR1 is MNHEY and CDR2 is SVGAGI. CDR3 amino acids: CASRRAGVKNIQYF. The CDR3 nucleotides are TGTGCCAGCCGACGGGCGGGGGTCAAAAACATTCAGTACTTC.

CDR3 residues: CASSLIAGGTMEQFF. DNA for the CDR3: TGCGCCAGCAGCTTAATAGCGGGGGGGACCATGGAGCAGTTCTTC. This chain uses TRBV5-1 with TRBJ2-1, with 11 bases aligning to TRBD2. The V gene end was trimmed by 2 bases and the J gene end by 10 bases; junction bases not matched to a gene: 8. Germline-derived CDR1 and CDR2 are SGHRS and YFSETQ. The CDR3 loop spans 15 amino acids. Looking up the rest from reference TRBV5-1 and TRBJ2-1 gives the full variable domain: KAGVTQTPRYLIKTRGQQVTLSCSPISGHRSVSWYQQTPGQGLQFLFEYFSETQRNKGNFPGRFSGRQFSNSRSEMNVSTLELGDSALYLCASSLIAGGTMEQFFGPGTRLTVL.

This clone has a handful of counts. J is TRBJ2-1 and V is TRBV2; 11 bases line up with TRBD2. Trimming took 7 bases from V and 1 from J; bases not matched to a gene: 3. The CDR3 contains 15 residues. Looked up from germline, CDR1 is SNHLY and CDR2 is FYNNEI. The DNA of the CDR3 is TGTGCCAGCAAGTGGACTAGCGGGTCCTACAATGAGCAGTTCTTC. Translating gives CASKWTSGSYNEQFF.

The J gene is TRBJ1-4, the V gene TRBV6-1; D gene unclear. CDR3 length: 14 amino acids. Germline V gene data show CDR1 as MNHNS and CDR2 as SASEGT. V was clipped by 0 bases and J by 7 bases, with 9 bases between them. In DNA form, the CDR3 reads TGTGCCAGCAGTGAAGCTTGGAGTTCTGAAAAACTGTTTTTT. Protein product: CASSEAWSSEKLFF.

This chain joins TRBV3-1 (or the pseudogene TRBV3-2) and TRBJ2-2; the match to TRBD2 covers 9 bases. Germline trimming cut 3 bases from V and 2 bases from J; bases unmatched to any gene: 7. The CDR3 runs to 17 residues. Germline CDR1 LGHDT, CDR2 YNNKEL (reference sequence). The CDR3 DNA reads as TGTGCCAGCAGCCAGGAGCGCGGGAGGGCCAACACCGGGGAGCTGTTTTTT. It encodes CASSQERGRANTGELFF.

This clone appeared once. At one end, the junction sequence differs from germline, possibly due to a read error. The CDR3 here is CASSLKGRDRNGYTF. The CDR3 DNA reads as TGTGCCAGCAGCTTAAAGGGCCGGGACAGAAATGGTTACACCTTC. The chain has TRBV7-3 and TRBJ1-2; 7 positions match TRBD1. The CDR3 loop spans 15 amino acids. Germline lookup yields CDR1 SGHTA and CDR2 FQGTGA. The full variable domain, in which reference TRBV7-3 and TRBJ1-2 provide the parts outside the CDR3, is GAGVSQTPSNKVTEKGKYVELRCDPISGHTALYWYRQSLGQGPEFLIYFQGTGAADDSGLPNDRFFAVRPEGSVSTLKIQRTERGDSAVYLCASSLKGRDRNGYTFGSGTRLTVV.

V is TRBV6-5 and J is TRBJ2-5; 9 bases map to TRBD1. Germline values: CDR1 MNHEY, CDR2 SVGAGI. CDR3 length: 14 amino acids. With V trimmed by 6 bases and J by 5 bases, 7 bases remained unmatched. This CDR3 is CASRRGQGLETQYF. The DNA of the CDR3 is TGTGCCAGCAGACGAGGACAGGGGTTGGAGACCCAGTACTTC.

CDR3 DNA: TGCGCCAGCAATTCCCTAAAGAACACCGGGGAGCTGTTTTTT. Translation: CASNSLKNTGELFF. This chain uses TRBV5-1 with TRBJ2-2; D gene unclear. With 6 bases removed from V and 1 base from J, the gap between germline ends came to 10 bases. This CDR3 region has 14 residues. From germline, CDR1 is SGHRS and CDR2 YFSETQ.

This chain joins TRBV11-2 and TRBJ1-4, with unresolved D. CDR3 length equals 16 residues. The V end lost 0 bases, the J end lost 2 bases, and 10 bases lay between the germline ends. Germline V gives CDR1 SGHAT, CDR2 FQNNGV. The CDR3 protein is CASSLDPRVTNEKLFF. The CDR3, as DNA: TGTGCCAGCAGCTTAGACCCCCGTGTGACTAATGAAAAACTGTTTTTT. Using reference TRBV11-2 and TRBJ1-4 for the parts outside the CDR3, the full variable domain is EAGVAQSPRYKIIEKRQSVAFWCNPISGHATLYWYQQILGQGPKLLIQFQNNGVVDDSQLPKDRFSAERLKGVDSTLKIQPAKLEDSAVYLCASSLDPRVTNEKLFFGSGTQLSVL.

The rearrangement links TRBV19 to TRBJ2-1; 7 bases fit TRBD1. The CDR3 runs to 15 residues. Per the germline V gene, CDR1 is LNHDA and CDR2 is SQIVND (reference sequence). The J segment lost 0 bases and the V segment lost 5 bases, leaving 4 bases of the junction unmatched. For the CDR3, the DNA is TGTGCCAGTAGTCTTGACAGGGCCTCCTACAATGAGCAGTTCTTC. Protein sequence: CASSLDRASYNEQFF.

There are a few counts of this clone. The chain links TRBV19 to TRBJ2-1; D not resolved. This CDR3 is built from 14 residues. CDR1 LNHDA and CDR2 SQIVND come from the germline V gene (reference sequence). Between the trimmed V and J ends, which lost 2 bases and 8 bases, there was a span of 13 bases. This CDR3 reads CASSISLRAYEQFF. The CDR3 DNA is TGTGCCAGTAGTATAAGTCTCAGAGCGTATGAGCAGTTCTTC.

V is TRBV5-4 and J is TRBJ2-7; D unclear. Germline values: CDR1 SGHNT, CDR2 YYREEE (reference sequence). V shed 4 bases and J shed 9 bases, with 11 bases lying between them. The CDR3 totals 11 residues. DNA of the CDR3: TGTGCCAGCAGCCAACCTATCGGGCAGTACTTC. It translates to CASSQPIGQYF.

This rearrangement joins TRBV5-5 to TRBJ2-2, with 7 bases fitting TRBD2. Germline V gene sequence: CDR1 SGHKS, CDR2 YYEKEE (reference sequence). The CDR3 runs 15 residues. With V trimmed by 2 bases and J by 5 bases, 6 bases remained unmatched. Here the CDR3 reads CASSLRGRGTGELFF. The CDR3 bases are TGTGCCAGCAGCTTACGAGGGAGGGGAACCGGGGAGCTGTTTTTT.

This chain links TRBV11-1 with TRBJ1-1; D may be TRBD1 (5 bases). Germline CDR1 is SGHAT and CDR2 is FQDESV (reference sequence). The V end lost 7 bases, the J end lost 1 base, and 10 bases lay between the germline ends. CDR3 length equals 13 residues. This chain's CDR3 is CASTFDRNTEAFF. The CDR3 DNA is TGTGCCAGCACCTTCGACAGGAACACTGAAGCTTTCTTT.

The V gene is TRBV5-4, the J gene TRBJ2-1; 10 positions agree with TRBD2. In germline, CDR1 is SGHNT, CDR2 YYREEE (reference sequence). Losses at the gene ends were 3 bases for V and 5 bases for J; bases not matched to a gene: 8. CDR3 size: 16 residues. The CDR3 here is CASSSSGGGRDNEQFF. Here the CDR3 DNA reads TGTGCCAGCAGCTCTAGCGGGGGTGGGCGTGACAATGAGCAGTTCTTC.

This clone was detected a few times. CDR3 in amino acids: CASSLGRTSGIPGELFF. The CDR3 DNA follows: TGTGCCAGCAGCTTAGGCAGGACTAGCGGGATCCCCGGGGAGCTGTTTTTT. The genes are TRBV11-2 and TRBJ2-2, with 12 bases matching TRBD2. Trimming took 1 base from V and 6 from J; bases not matched to a gene: 6. CDR1 and CDR2 from the germline V gene are SGHAT and FQNNGV. The CDR3 spans 17 residues. The entire variable domain, with the rest obtained from reference TRBV11-2 and TRBJ2-2, is as follows: EAGVAQSPRYKIIEKRQSVAFWCNPISGHATLYWYQQILGQGPKLLIQFQNNGVVDDSQLPKDRFSAERLKGVDSTLKIQPAKLEDSAVYLCASSLGRTSGIPGELFFGEGSRLTVL.